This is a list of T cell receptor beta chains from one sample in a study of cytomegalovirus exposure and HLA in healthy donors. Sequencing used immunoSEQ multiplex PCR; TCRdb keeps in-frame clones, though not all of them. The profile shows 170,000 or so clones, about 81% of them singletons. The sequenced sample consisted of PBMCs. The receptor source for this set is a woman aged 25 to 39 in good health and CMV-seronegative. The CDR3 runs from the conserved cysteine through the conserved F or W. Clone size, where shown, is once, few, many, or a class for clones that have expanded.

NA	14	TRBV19	CASSSAGAYNEQFF
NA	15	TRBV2	CASSDDSGSGEKLFF
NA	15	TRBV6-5	CASSPLGVKIQPQHF
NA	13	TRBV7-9	CASSLGGDTEAFF
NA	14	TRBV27	CASSISGRGVEQFF
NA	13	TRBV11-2	CASSLSRAYEQYF
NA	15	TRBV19	CASSNSGFSLSEQYF
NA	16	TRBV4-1	CASSQQQGAGANGLTF
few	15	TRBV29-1	CSGIAGEFSYNEQFF
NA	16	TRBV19	CASSPGSSLGPDTQYF
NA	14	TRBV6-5	CASSYTGDTDTQYF
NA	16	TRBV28	CASSSPTGQLSTEAFF
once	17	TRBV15	CATSDVILARVENEQFF
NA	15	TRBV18	CASSSSTGSTYEQYF
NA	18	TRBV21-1	CASTGGTGPLSGANGLTF
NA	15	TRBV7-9	CASSFGPGQIYEQYF